A single sample is the source of the 7 T cell receptor beta chains below, sequenced in a study of PD-1 blockade in classical Hodgkin lymphoma. Every patient was affected by relapse after autologous stem cell transplantation, while exposure to brentuximab vedotin was not uniform. Sequencing was performed with immunoSEQ multiplex PCR; in TCRdb, only in-frame clones are kept and a portion is missing. The sample shows some 13,000 clones, approximately 86% of them seen only once. The material sequenced was peripheral blood mononuclear cells (PBMCs), taken at baseline. The receptors originated from a human donor with classical Hodgkin lymphoma.

V is TRBV30 and J is TRBJ1-1, with 8 bases that match TRBD1. V lost 4 bases, J lost 1 base, and 11 bases stayed unmatched. The CDR3 loop spans 16 amino acids. The germline gives CDR1 GTSNPN, CDR2 SVGIG (reference sequence). This chain's CDR3 is CAWTPSPGQGNTEAFF. In DNA, the CDR3 is TGTGCCTGGACCCCTAGTCCAGGACAGGGGAACACTGAAGCTTTCTTT.

The rearrangement uses TRBV27 and TRBJ1-1; D not certain. Trimming removed 3 bases at V and 0 bases at J, with 20 bases between. The CDR3 has 18 residues. Germline V gene sequence: CDR1 MNHEY, CDR2 SMNVEV (reference sequence). Here the CDR3 reads CASSFRVRNVIMNTEAFF. Here the CDR3 DNA reads TGTGCCAGCAGTTTTAGGGTCCGGAACGTTATCATGAACACTGAAGCTTTCTTT.

The J gene is TRBJ1-1, the V gene TRBV11-2; D is unresolved. The germline V and J ends were trimmed by 2 bases and 11 bases, with 9 bases remaining between them. The CDR3 sequence is 11 residues long. Germline V gene data show CDR1 as SGHAT and CDR2 as FQNNGV. The CDR3: CASSLFREAFF. For the CDR3, the DNA is TGTGCCAGCAGCTTATTCCGGGAGGCTTTCTTT.

The CDR3 region is CASSPPSGREQYF. The DNA of the CDR3 is TGTGCCAGCTCACCACCTAGCGGGAGGGAGCAGTACTTC. This chain uses TRBV18 with TRBJ2-7, with 10 nucleotides matching TRBD2. The CDR3 is 13 amino acids. Germline CDR1 is KGHSH and CDR2 is LQKENI. The J segment lost 7 bases and the V segment lost 0 bases, leaving 0 bases of the junction unmatched.

This clone occurred a few times. The chain recombines TRBV10-3 with TRBJ2-1, with TRBD1 matching 10 bases. The V and J ends lost 3 bases and 1 base, in that order; junction bases with no gene match: 6. The CDR3 is 17 residues long. Germline CDR1 is ENHRY and CDR2 is SYGVKD. CDR3 DNA sequence: TGTGCCATCAGTGAAGACAGGGGGCAAGTATCCTACAATGAGCAGTTCTTC. The encoded protein is CAISEDRGQVSYNEQFF.

This chain joins TRBV29-1 and TRBJ1-1, with unresolved D. The V and J ends lost 0 bases and 10 bases respectively, with 15 bases between them. This CDR3 spans 13 amino acids. Germline lookup yields CDR1 SQVTM and CDR2 ANQGSEA. The CDR3 region is CSVEERIARGAFF. The CDR3, as DNA: TGCAGCGTTGAAGAGAGGATTGCCCGGGGAGCTTTCTTT.

By sample fraction, this clone is medium-sized. The V gene is TRBV7-9, the J gene TRBJ1-5, with TRBD1 as a possible D gene (5 bases). Germline V CDR1 and CDR2: SEHNR, FQNEAQ (reference sequence). V shed 4 bases and J shed 8 bases, with 18 bases lying between them. The CDR3 loop spans 15 amino acids. CDR3 sequence: CASSSEGERGKPQHF. Written as DNA, the CDR3 is TGTGCCAGCAGCTCCGAAGGGGAGAGGGGAAAGCCCCAGCATTTT. The full variable domain, in which reference TRBV7-9 and TRBJ1-5 provide the parts outside the CDR3, is DTGVSQNPRHKITKRGQNVTFRCDPISEHNRLYWYRQTLGQGPEFLTYFQNEAQLEKSRLLSDRFSAERPKGSFSTLEIQRTEQGDSAMYLCASSSEGERGKPQHFGDGTRLSIL.